Each of the 12 T cell receptor beta chains below was sequenced from the same sample in a study of T-cell memory formation after mild COVID-19. TCRdb reprocessed the 5' RACE reads with MiXCR, giving one entry per CDR3 protein. The data contain more than 150,000 distinct CDR3 sequences, approximately 17% of them singletons. Sequenced sample: PBMCs or a T cell subset sorted from them (not recorded which). Source of these receptors: a man younger than 35 who had mild COVID-19 (a few samples of this study predate the infection). Cell type and time point are not known.

In this sample, this clonotype turned up a few times. This chain uses TRBV11-2 with TRBJ2-1; D gene ambiguous. Germline assignment: CDR1 SGHAT and CDR2 FQNNGV. V was pared by 3 bases and J by 8 bases, with 8 bases between. The CDR3 contains 12 residues. CDR3 nucleotides: TGTGCCAGCAGCTTCGGTCTGGATGAGCAGTTCTTC. It yields the protein CASSFGLDEQFF.

A few counts support this clonotype. The chain uses TRBV20-1 and TRBJ1-5; D not certain. Trimming left V 3 bases short and J 5 bases short, with 17 bases between. The CDR3 has 15 residues. Germline values: CDR1 DFQATT, CDR2 SNEGSKA (reference sequence). CDR3 protein: CSARRAGAKDQPQHF. The CDR3 nucleotides read TGCAGTGCTAGGCGGGCAGGCGCCAAGGATCAGCCCCAGCATTTT.

The chain has TRBV11-1 and TRBJ2-1; a weak D match, TRBD1 (7 bases). CDR3 size: 15 residues. V lost 8 bases, J lost 9 bases, and 23 bases lay in between. CDR1 is SGHAT, CDR2 FQDESV, per germline (reference sequence). The CDR3 here is CASGRQGTLGGEQFF. In DNA, the CDR3 is TGTGCCAGCGGGAGACAGGGAACCCTGGGGGGTGAGCAGTTCTTC.

The rearrangement links TRBV20-1 to TRBJ2-3; D is possibly TRBD2 (6 bases). The CDR3 contains 14 residues. Germline assignment: CDR1 DFQATT and CDR2 SNEGSKA (reference sequence). V shed 5 bases and J shed 6 bases, with 18 bases lying between them. The CDR3 DNA follows: TGCAGTGCTCGGAGGAGGGTCACCGAGGATACGCAGTATTTT. It is translated as CSARRRVTEDTQYF.

This chain uses TRBV7-3 with TRBJ2-1, with D possibly being TRBD1 (6 bases). Trimming pared 4 bases from V and 4 bases from J, leaving 8 bases between. Germline CDR1 and CDR2: SGHTA and FQGTGA. The CDR3 contains 13 residues. CDR3 in amino acids: CASSSGQYNEQFF. CDR3 nucleotide sequence: TGTGCCAGCAGCTCCGGACAGTACAATGAGCAGTTCTTC.

As to this clonotype: This may come from a read error, since a much larger clone is one base off. This chain uses TRBV5-1 with TRBJ2-1; no clear D gene. Trimming removed 0 bases from V and 0 bases from J, with 10 bases in between. The CDR3 runs to 16 residues. Germline CDR1 SGHRS, CDR2 YFSETQ. CDR3 coding DNA: TGCGCCAGCAGCTTGGGTCCTGACCTCTCCTACAATGAGCAGTTCTTC. As protein: CASSLGPDLSYNEQFF.

In its sample, this clonotype was seen many times. The chain combines TRBV12-3 or TRBV12-4 with TRBJ2-3, with D perhaps TRBD2 (6 bases). V was clipped by 2 bases and J by 5 bases, with 11 bases between them. The CDR3 extends over 14 amino acids. DNA for the CDR3: TGTGCCAGCAGTTTATTACTAGCTGGAGATACGCAGTATTTT. It translates to CASSLLLAGDTQYF.

This clonotype is judged medium-sized (0.01 to 0.1%). The V gene is TRBV7-2, the J gene TRBJ2-1; weak D call: TRBD1 (7 bases). The germline V and J ends were trimmed by 2 bases and 5 bases, with 13 bases remaining between them. The CDR3 contains 15 residues. Looked up from germline, CDR1 is SGHTA and CDR2 is FQGNSA. The CDR3, as DNA: TGTGCCAGCAGCTTAACCAGGGGGGCAGACAATGAGCAGTTCTTC. It is translated as CASSLTRGADNEQFF. The full variable domain, with the rest looked up from reference TRBV7-2 and TRBJ2-1, is GAGVSQSPSNKVTEKGKDVELRCDPISGHTALYWYRQSLGQGLEFLIYFQGNSAPDKSGLPSDRFSAERTGGSVSTLTIQRTQQEDSAVYLCASSLTRGADNEQFFGPGTRLTVL.

The chain carries TRBV29-1 and TRBJ2-4; D remains unclear. The ends were cut back, 5 bases at V and 0 bases at J, with 5 bases in the middle. The CDR3 covers 12 residues. Germline V gene sequence: CDR1 SQVTM, CDR2 ANQGSEA. CDR3 residues: CSVSLAKNIQYF. CDR3 nucleotide sequence: TGCAGCGTTTCACTAGCCAAAAACATTCAGTACTTC.

This clonotype was observed a handful of times. The junction departs from germline at one end; a sequencing error may be responsible. The V call is TRBV20-1, the J call TRBJ1-2; D unresolved. CDR1 DFQATT and CDR2 SNEGSKA come from the germline V gene (reference sequence). The length of the CDR3 is 14 residues. CDR3 residues: CSARATLLDYGYTF. DNA of the CDR3: TGCAGTGCTAGAGCCACCCTCCTGGACTACGGCTACACCTTC.

This clonotype was seen more than once but under ten times. The CDR3 coding sequence is TGCGCCAGCAGCGGCGCGGGGGGGCCGAACACCGGGGAGCTGTTTTTT. As protein: CASSGAGGPNTGELFF. This rearrangement joins TRBV5-1 to TRBJ2-2; 9 nucleotides agree with TRBD2. The CDR3 is 16 amino acids. Germline trimming cut 4 bases from V and 0 bases from J; bases unmatched to any gene: 4. Germline lookup yields CDR1 SGHRS and CDR2 YFSETQ.

V and J are TRBV29-1 and TRBJ2-5; D ambiguous. The CDR3 loop spans 12 amino acids. The germline gives CDR1 SQVTM, CDR2 ANQGSEA. Trimming removed 4 bases at V and 1 base at J, with 7 bases between. This chain's CDR3 is CSVAQSQETQYF. CDR3 nucleotides: TGCAGCGTTGCCCAGTCCCAAGAGACCCAGTACTTC.